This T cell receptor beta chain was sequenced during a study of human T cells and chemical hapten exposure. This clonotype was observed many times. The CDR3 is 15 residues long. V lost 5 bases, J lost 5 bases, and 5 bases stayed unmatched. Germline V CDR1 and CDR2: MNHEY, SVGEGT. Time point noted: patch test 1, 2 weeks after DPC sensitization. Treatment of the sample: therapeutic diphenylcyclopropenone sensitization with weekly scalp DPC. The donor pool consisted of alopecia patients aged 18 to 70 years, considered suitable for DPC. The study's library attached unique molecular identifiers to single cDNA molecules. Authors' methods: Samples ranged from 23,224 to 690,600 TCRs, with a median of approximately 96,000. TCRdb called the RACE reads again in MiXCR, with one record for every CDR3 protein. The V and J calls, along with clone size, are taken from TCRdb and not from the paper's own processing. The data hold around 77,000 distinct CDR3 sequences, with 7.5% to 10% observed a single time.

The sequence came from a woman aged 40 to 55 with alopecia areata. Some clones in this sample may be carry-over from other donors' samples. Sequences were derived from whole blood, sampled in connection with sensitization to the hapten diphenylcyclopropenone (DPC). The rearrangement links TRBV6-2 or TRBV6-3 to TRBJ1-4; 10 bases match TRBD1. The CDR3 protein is CASSLLGQGNEKLFF. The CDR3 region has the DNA TGTGCCAGCAGTCTTCTGGGACAGGGGAATGAAAAACTGTTTTTT.